Listed below are T cell receptor beta chains from one sample, sequenced in a study of T cell changes during pregnancy in multiple sclerosis. Assay: immunoSEQ multiplex PCR; the TCRdb copy retains only in-frame clones and omits some. The sample holds about 59,000 clones; about 95% are singletons and the top ten take around 2.5%. The sequenced sample was CD8+ T cells from peripheral blood mononuclear cells, obtained after pregnancy. The receptors originated from a female donor with multiple sclerosis, enrolled in a pregnancy study. Each CDR3 is given with its conserved first and last residue. The D gene is left open where the match is weak. Expanded clones get a size class; other rows say once, few or many, or leave the size out.

V gene,D gene,J gene,clone size,CDR3 DNA,CDR3 protein
TRBV2,TRBD2,TRBJ2-3,.,TGTGCCAGCAGACCCACTAGCGGGAGCACAGATACGCAGTATTTT,CASRPTSGSTDTQYF
TRBV18,TRBD1,TRBJ1-2,.,TGTGCCAGCTCTCTTGATGGACAGGGGAGCTATGGCTACACCTTC,CASSLDGQGSYGYTF
TRBV6-5,.,TRBJ2-7,.,TGTGCCAGCAGTCCCCCAGGGGCCTCCTACGAGCAGTACTTC,CASSPPGASYEQYF
TRBV6-4,TRBD2,TRBJ2-1,.,TGTGCCAGCAGTGAAGCTAGCGGCCACAATGAGCAGTTCTTC,CASSEASGHNEQFF
TRBV7-2,.,TRBJ2-3,.,TGTGCCAGCAGCTTAGGTAGCGGTGCTAGCACAGATACGCAGTATTTT,CASSLGSGASTDTQYF
TRBV10-3,TRBD1,TRBJ2-7,.,TGTGCCATCAGTGAGTCGAATTCTGCACAGGGGAGCCCCTACGAGCAGTACTTC,CAISESNSAQGSPYEQYF
TRBV7-3,TRBD2,TRBJ2-7,.,TGTGCCAGCAGCTTGTCGGGACTAGCGGGGGTTTCCTACGAGCAGTACTTC,CASSLSGLAGVSYEQYF
TRBV10-3,.,TRBJ2-1,.,TGTGCCATCAGCCCCGGGACAGGGGGGGGAACTAGCGGGAAATACAATGAGCAGTTCTTC,CAISPGTGGGTSGKYNEQFF
TRBV28,TRBD1,TRBJ1-1,.,TGTGCCAGCAGTTTCCATCCGGGACAGCACATGAACACTGAAGCTTTCTTT,CASSFHPGQHMNTEAFF
TRBV7-3,.,TRBJ1-1,once,TGTGCCAGCAGCTTAACTGGGGGAGGCACTGAAGCTTTCTTT,CASSLTGGGTEAFF
TRBV4-2,.,TRBJ2-2,few,TGTGCCAGCAGCCCCCAGAACACCGGGGAGCTGTTTTTT,CASSPQNTGELFF
TRBV28,TRBD2,TRBJ2-3,.,TGTGCCAGCCGGGAGGGGGTTACTAGCACAGATACGCAGTATTTT,CASREGVTSTDTQYF
TRBV19,.,TRBJ2-7,.,TGTGCCAGTAGTATCGGACAGAACTCCTACGAGCAGTACTTC,CASSIGQNSYEQYF
TRBV7-2,TRBD1,TRBJ1-5,.,TGTGCCAGCAGCTTATCGTGGCAGGGGGGACAGACCCAGCATTTT,CASSLSWQGGQTQHF
TRBV7-2,.,TRBJ2-1,.,TGTGCCAGCAGCTTAGTCTTAGTGGACAATGAGCAGTTCTTC,CASSLVLVDNEQFF
TRBV7-8,TRBD1,TRBJ1-5,.,TGTGCCAGCAGCTCATCACAGGGGCGTGGGTATCAGCCCCAGCATTTT,CASSSSQGRGYQPQHF
TRBV5-5,.,TRBJ2-1,.,TGTGCCAGCAGCTTAGCGGTTGAGCAGTTCTTC,CASSLAVEQFF
TRBV15,.,TRBJ2-2,.,TGTGCCACCAGCAGGCCTGGACTTAACACCGGGGAGCTGTTTTTT,CATSRPGLNTGELFF
TRBV5-6,TRBD1,TRBJ2-2,.,TGTGCCAGCAGCTGGGGACAGGGCAACACCGGGGAGCTGTTTTTT,CASSWGQGNTGELFF
TRBV5-5,TRBD2,TRBJ2-7,.,TGTGCCAGCCTAGCGGGAGGGTTCGAGCAGTACTTC,CASLAGGFEQYF
TRBV6-4,.,TRBJ2-2,.,TGTGCCAGCAGTGTATCAGGCTCCGGGGAGCTGTTTTTT,CASSVSGSGELFF
TRBV15,TRBD2,TRBJ2-1,.,TGTGCCACCAGCAGAGCCACGGGAGGACCCTACAATGAGCAGTTCTTC,CATSRATGGPYNEQFF
TRBV4-1,.,TRBJ1-2,once,TGCGCCAGCAGCCCCCTTACGGGGACTAACTATGGCTACACCTTC,CASSPLTGTNYGYTF
TRBV6-1,TRBD2,TRBJ2-1,.,TGTGCCAGCAGTGAAGGACTAGCGGAGTACAATGAGCAGTTCTTC,CASSEGLAEYNEQFF
TRBV15,TRBD2,TRBJ2-1,.,TGTGCCACCAGCAGAGGGGCTAGCGGGAGGGCCAAGGATGAGCAGTTCTTC,CATSRGASGRAKDEQFF
TRBV19,TRBD2,TRBJ2-1,few,TGTGCCAGTAGCGGTGCGGGACTAGGCAGGGATGAGCAGTTCTTC,CASSGAGLGRDEQFF
TRBV5-1,TRBD1,TRBJ1-1,.,TGCGCCAGCAGCCCCGATGCCGGGACAGTAGACACTGAAGCTTTCTTT,CASSPDAGTVDTEAFF
TRBV7-9,TRBD2,TRBJ2-3,.,TGTGCCAGCGGGAGGGCAGATACGCAGTATTTT,CASGRADTQYF
TRBV27,TRBD1,TRBJ2-7,.,TGTGCCAGCAGTTTTGGGACAGCAGATTACGAGCAGTACTTC,CASSFGTADYEQYF
TRBV5-6,TRBD2,TRBJ2-2,once,TGTGCCAGCAGCTTTCAGGGCTCTAGCGGGAGGGCGAACACCGGGGAGCTGTTTTTT,CASSFQGSSGRANTGELFF
TRBV7-2,.,TRBJ1-5,.,TGTGCCAGCAGCTTAGCGGGGGAGGGAAAGGATCAGCCCCAGCATTTT,CASSLAGEGKDQPQHF